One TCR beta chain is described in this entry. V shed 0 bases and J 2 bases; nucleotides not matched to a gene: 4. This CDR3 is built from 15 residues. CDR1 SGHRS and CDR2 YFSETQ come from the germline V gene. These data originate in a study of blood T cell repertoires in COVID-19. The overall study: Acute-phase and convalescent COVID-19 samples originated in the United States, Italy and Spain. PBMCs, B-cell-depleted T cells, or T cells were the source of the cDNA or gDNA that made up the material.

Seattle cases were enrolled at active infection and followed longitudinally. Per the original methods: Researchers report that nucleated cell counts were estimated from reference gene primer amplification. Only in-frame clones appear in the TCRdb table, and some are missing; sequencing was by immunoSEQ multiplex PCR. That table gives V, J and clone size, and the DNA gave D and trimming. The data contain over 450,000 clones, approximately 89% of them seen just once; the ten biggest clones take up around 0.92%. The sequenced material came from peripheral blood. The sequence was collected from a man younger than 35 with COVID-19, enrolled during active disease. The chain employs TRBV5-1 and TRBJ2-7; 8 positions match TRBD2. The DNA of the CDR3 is TGCGCCAGCAGCTTGGGGGGACTAGACACCTACGAGCAGTACTTC. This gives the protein CASSLGGLDTYEQYF. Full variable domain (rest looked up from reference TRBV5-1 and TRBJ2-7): KAGVTQTPRYLIKTRGQQVTLSCSPISGHRSVSWYQQTPGQGLQFLFEYFSETQRNKGNFPGRFSGRQFSNSRSEMNVSTLELGDSALYLCASSLGGLDTYEQYFGPGTRLTVT.